This TCR beta chain was obtained from a study of CD8 T cells in Susac syndrome. CDR1 is LGHNA and CDR2 is YSLEER in the germline V gene. V dropped 0 bases and J dropped 0; count of bases not matched to a gene: 4. The CDR3 runs to 16 residues. Whole-study findings and limits: Susac-specific public clones were found in total CD8+ and CD8+ TEMRA repertoires, numbering roughly 15 and five, respectively.

For this clonotype: The antigen remains unidentified.

Reverse transcription of roughly 0.45 to 1 ug RNA was performed with random hexamers. Multiplex PCR with immunoSEQ amplified the TCR beta CDR3 across 54 Vbeta and 13 Jbeta. One entry per CDR3 protein, called by TCRdb with MiXCR from the immunoSEQ multiplex PCR reads. The data contain 84,000 or so distinct CDR3 sequences, roughly 94% of them singletons. V is TRBV4-3 and J is TRBJ2-7, with 8 bases identical to TRBD1. The sequence was obtained from a human donor with Susac syndrome. Sequenced material: CD8+ T cells from PBMCs. CDR3 DNA sequence: TGCGCCAGCAGCCAAGATCGCGGACAGGGCTCCTACGAGCAGTACTTC. This sequence encodes CASSQDRGQGSYEQYF.